The sequence of this TCR beta chain was determined in a study of T cells in Graves' hyperthyroidism and ophthalmopathy. Study context: Sampling of peripheral blood happened at initial diagnosis, prior to any treatment.

Points from the study as a whole: Onset of ophthalmopathy came a median roughly 6 months after the model predicted it. Blood also carried most thyroid clonotypes expanded above 0.001.

Researchers amplified the TCR beta CDR3 regions from RNA transcripts. A first-round RT-PCR of the TCR CDR3 used the HTBI primer set. TCRdb redid the calling of the multiplex PCR reads with MiXCR, one entry per CDR3 protein. Of 800,000 or so distinct CDR3 sequences listed, about two fifths are singletons. V dropped 0 bases and J dropped 1 base, with 9 bases sitting between them. The length of the CDR3 is 14 residues. CDR1 DFQATT and CDR2 SNEGSKA come from the germline V gene (reference sequence). Patients aged 18 to 65 had newly diagnosed hyperthyroidism of under 2 months' duration. This clonotype was observed a few times. Its antigen is currently unknown.

The sequenced material came from blood. The sequence was collected from a man younger than 35 with Graves' hyperthyroidism. The rearrangement uses TRBV20-1 and TRBJ1-1; D possibly corresponds to TRBD1 (5 bases). The CDR3 spells CSARDRGRNTEAFF. CDR3 in DNA: TGCAGTGCTAGAGATCGGGGGAGGAACACTGAAGCTTTCTTT.